This T cell receptor beta chain appears in the sequencing data of a study of T-cell memory formation after mild COVID-19 (TCRdb year 2021). Context from the whole study: TCR sequence clusters from the two donors were largely donor specific. Longitudinal TCRalpha and TCRbeta repertoire sequencing tracked T-cell clones expanding and contracting after mild COVID-19 in two donors. The cohort comprised two young, previously healthy adult volunteers, one female and one male. Broad study findings and their caveats: Contracting CD4+ clones appeared mostly in the CM and EM memory subsets, whereas CD8+ clones were enriched in EMRA. Whether the second-wave clones peaking on day 37 were SARS-CoV-2 specific was not confirmed. The detection of some responding clones in pre-infection memory suggests that pre-existing cross-reactive memory T cells joined the SARS-CoV-2 response. Clones contracting from day 15 to 85 had balanced CD4/CD8 phenotypes, while a second wave expanding from day 15 to 37 was biased towards CD4+. The study included only two mild cases, and larger cohorts that include severe cases with pre-infection samples were judged to be necessary.

PBMCs were isolated by Ficoll-Paque density gradient centrifugation. Only a few counts were recorded for this clonotype. Its antigen is unknown. No quality values exist for individual bases; no much larger clone is one base distant. The instrument given in TCRdb is Illumina NovaSeq 6000. TCRalpha and TCRbeta cDNA libraries were built by 5'RACE with constant-segment primers, adding sample barcodes and unique molecular identifiers. RNA was extracted from every sample with Trizol reagent. Libraries were amplified in two PCR steps, with a second sample barcode and Illumina TruSeq adapters added in the second step. The libraries were sequenced on an Illumina NovaSeq using 2 x 150 bp paired-end reads. In the authors' own workflow: Reads were demultiplexed and collapsed into UMI-guided consensus sequences with migec v1.2.7. Using mixcr v2.1.11, UMI consensuses were aligned to TRA and TRB V and J templates and then assembled into clonotypes. A clonotype was counted as expanded or contracted only when both edgeR and NoisET called the clonotype significant, with the noise models trained on biological replicates. edgeR calls used a false discovery rate-adjusted p below 0.01 and a log2 fold-change threshold of 1. As an exploratory analysis of dynamics, max-normalized trajectories of the 1000 most abundant clonotypes were examined by PCA with hierarchical clustering. Each responding clone was given a CD4 or CD8 phenotype based on the CD4+ and CD8+ repertoires, which had been sequenced separately. TCRdb handled the public reads itself, with Q25 trimming in fastp and clone calling in MiXCR, and kept productive beta chains. Every entry covers one CDR3 protein and lists the most common genes and DNA from its rows. In this record, the V and J calls reflect TCRdb's handling and not the investigators' own analysis. The sample table records 250,000 to 300,000 distinct CDR3 sequences; 15% to 20% of these occur just once. The biggest ten clones account for roughly 23% of the sample.

Sequenced sample: PBMCs or a T cell subset sorted from them (not recorded which). This receptor was identified in a man aged 18 to 30 who had mild COVID-19 (a few samples of this study predate the infection). The sample titles of this study are shuffled in the database, so cell type and time point are left out; the donor was told from shared clones.

The CDR3 reads as follows: CASSEFVELRLGEQYF. Here is the DNA: TGTGCCAGCAGTGAGTTCGTGGAGCTCAGGCTCGGCGAGCAGTACTTC. The chain couples TRBV2 to TRBJ2-7, with the D segment identity uncertain. V and J are truncated by 3 bases and 6 bases respectively, leaving an intervening sequence of 21 bases. CDR1 and CDR2 are read off the germline V gene as SNHLY and FYNNEI. The CDR3 runs 16 amino acids, cysteine and phenylalanine included. Just the 48-base CDR3 DNA is kept, in frame starting at base 1.